This record concerns one TCR beta chain sequence. Its target is unknown. Germline CDR1 SGHRS, CDR2 YFSETQ. The V gene end was trimmed by 3 bases and the J gene end by 4 bases; junction bases not matched to a gene: 7. There are 16 residues in the CDR3. The sample is drawn from a study of OX40 agonist ivuxolimab in advanced cancers. Study background: Given to patients was ivuxolimab, an agonistic anti-OX40 (CD134) antibody. A mean age of approximately 60 years, range about 20 to 85, was recorded, and approximately 79% were male.

TCRdb keeps only in-frame clones here, not all; method: immunoSEQ multiplex PCR. The profile shows tens of thousands of clones, approximately 86% of them singletons. Study findings and constraints: Low normalized T-cell clonal expansion also characterized some of the nonresponders. The study observed clonal expansion of CD4+ and CD8+ blood T cells by week 6 at 0.1 to 3.0 mg/kg.

The chain employs TRBV5-1 and TRBJ2-2; 9 bases fit TRBD1. This clonotype was sampled from an adult with an advanced solid tumor such as melanoma, head and neck, liver or kidney cancer. Sequencing was performed on CD4+ or CD8+ T cells sorted from blood, taken in a trial of the OX40 agonist ivuxolimab. CDR3 sequence (DNA): TGCGCCAGCAGCTCGACTCTGGACAGGGGCACCGGGGAGCTGTTTTTT. It encodes CASSSTLDRGTGELFF.